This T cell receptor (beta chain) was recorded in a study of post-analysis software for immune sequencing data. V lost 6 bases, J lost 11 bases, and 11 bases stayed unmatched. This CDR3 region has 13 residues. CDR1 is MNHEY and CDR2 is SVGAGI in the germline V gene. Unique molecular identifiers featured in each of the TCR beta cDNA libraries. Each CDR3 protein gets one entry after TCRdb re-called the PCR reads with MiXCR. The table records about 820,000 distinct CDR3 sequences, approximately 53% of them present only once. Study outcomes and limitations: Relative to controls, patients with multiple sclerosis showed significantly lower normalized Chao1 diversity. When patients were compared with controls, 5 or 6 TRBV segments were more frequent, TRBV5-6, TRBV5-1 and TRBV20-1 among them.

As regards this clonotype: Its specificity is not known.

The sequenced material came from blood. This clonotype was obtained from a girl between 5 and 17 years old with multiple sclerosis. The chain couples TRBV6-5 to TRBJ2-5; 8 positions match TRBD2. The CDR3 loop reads CASRQRAGDEQYF. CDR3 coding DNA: TGTGCCAGCAGACAGAGAGCGGGGGATGAGCAGTACTTC.